Listed here are 3 T cell receptor beta chains from one sample, sequenced in a study of T cells after posttransplantation cyclophosphamide. A marrow graft followed busulfan-fludarabine conditioning, with cyclophosphamide on days +3 and +4. Sequenced by immunoSEQ multiplex PCR; TCRdb stores in-frame clones only, minus some. The sample includes more than 10,000 clones, around 90% of them seen just once. The input for sequencing was PBMCs, taken after allogeneic stem cell transplant with posttransplant cyclophosphamide. These receptors came from a female patient in her thirties or forties who received an allogeneic stem cell transplant from an unrelated donor, was CMV-positive, and had no GVHD. Some T cells may be graft donor cells.

The gene calls are TRBV6-1 and TRBJ1-2; TRBD1 matches at 11 bases. Trimming removed 5 bases from V and 5 bases from J; junction bases left unmatched: 7. Germline V lookup: CDR1 MNHNS, CDR2 SASEGT. The CDR3 is 15 residues long. The CDR3 DNA is TGTGCCAGCAGTTCCGGGACAGGGGGAGGATATGGCTACACCTTC. This translates into CASSSGTGGGYGYTF.

J is TRBJ1-2 and V is TRBV15; D unclear. Germline lookup yields CDR1 LNHNV and CDR2 YYDKDF (reference sequence). This CDR3 has 19 amino acids. Trimming took off 5 bases at V and 6 bases at J, with 31 bases between the two ends. Written as DNA, the CDR3 is TGTGCCACCAGCCAGAGAGTCGCTGTTACAGAGCGGTGGGTTGATGGCTACACCTTC. Protein: CATSQRVAVTERWVDGYTF.

The chain carries TRBV7-3 and TRBJ2-1, with 13 bases matching TRBD2. Germline trimming cut 1 base from V and 9 bases from J; bases unmatched to any gene: 3. Germline CDR1 is SGHTA and CDR2 is FQGTGA. The CDR3 totals 15 residues. CDR3 nucleotide sequence: TGTGCCAGCAGCTTAAGACTAGCGGGGGGAAGTGAGCAGTTCTTC. Translating gives CASSLRLAGGSEQFF.